This T cell receptor (beta chain) was documented in a study of neurological immune-mediated disorders. One entry per CDR3 protein results from TCRdb running MiXCR on the 5' RACE reads. The repertoire has about 77,000 distinct CDR3 sequences, about 9.4% of them found once; the top ten carry less than 2%. Germline CDR1 and CDR2: SGHRS and YFSETQ. Deletions cut 4 bases from V and 5 bases from J, with 10 bases between. The CDR3 totals 12 residues. This clonotype has just one count. Since no conserved phenylalanine or tryptophan closes the CDR3, a read error is the likely cause. The clonotype comes from a man aged 45-65 years in good health. Sequencing was performed on PBMCs. The rearrangement joins TRBV5-1 to TRBJ2-7, with a tentative D call TRBD2 (5 bases). The CDR3, as DNA: TGCGCCAGCAGCCCCCCCGGGAACGAGCAGTACTTA. This sequence encodes CASSPPGNEQYL.